These 8 T cell receptor beta chains were sequenced from one sample in a study of metastatic and nonmetastatic thyroid tumors. Via MiXCR, TCRdb re-called the PCR reads. In the table there are about 15,000 clones, approximately 30% of which are singletons. Until they underwent thyroid surgery, no patient had received any treatment. The source material was tumor tissue. Receptors originate from a female donor with papillary thyroid cancer or a benign thyroid nodule (not recorded which). Some clones in this sample may be carry-over from other donors' samples.

This clone was counted ten times or more. This chain uses TRBV5-4 with TRBJ2-5; 7 bases align to TRBD1. Germline trimming cut 3 bases from V and 5 bases from J; bases unmatched to any gene: 7. Looked up from germline, CDR1 is SGHNT and CDR2 is YYREEE (reference sequence). CDR3 size: 14 residues. The CDR3 nucleotides are TGTGCCAGCAGCTCCAGAGGGGGCGAGGAGACCCAGTACTTC. Its translation: CASSSRGGEETQYF.

The chain combines TRBV24-1 with TRBJ2-7, with TRBD1 as a possible D gene (7 bases). The CDR3 consists of 15 residues. V lost 4 bases to trimming and J lost 1 base, with 13 bases between them. Germline V lookup: CDR1 KGHDR, CDR2 SFDVKD. The DNA of the CDR3 is TGTGCCACCAGTGAGCTGACAGGGAGGTCCTACGAGCAGTACTTC. As protein: CATSELTGRSYEQYF.

This clone was observed at least ten times. The CDR3 sequence: CASSWSVGGQAQYF. The CDR3 DNA reads TGTGCCAGCAGCTGGTCGGTGGGAGGGCAGGCCCAGTACTTC. The chain recombines TRBV7-6 with TRBJ2-5; TRBD2 agrees at 7 bases. The trim removed 4 bases at V and 9 bases at J, leaving 11 bases unmatched. From germline, CDR1 is SGHVS and CDR2 FNYEAQ. CDR3 length equals 14 residues.

The chain is built from TRBV20-1 and TRBJ1-3; tentatively, D is TRBD1 (5 bases). The V end lost 3 bases, the J end lost 2 bases, and 14 bases lay between the germline ends. The CDR3 consists of 15 residues. Germline-derived CDR1 and CDR2 are DFQATT and SNEGSKA (reference sequence). CDR3 loop: CSARGPGTAGNTIYF. CDR3 nucleotide sequence: TGCAGTGCTAGGGGACCCGGTACTGCTGGAAACACCATATATTTT.

This clone was observed many times. CDR3 sequence: CSARGDVQTQYF. CDR3 coding DNA: TGCAGTGCTAGAGGAGACGTTCAGACCCAGTACTTC. The chain carries TRBV20-1 and TRBJ2-5; no reliable D call. Germline values: CDR1 DFQATT, CDR2 SNEGSKA (reference sequence). CDR3 size: 12 residues. Trimming took 1 base from V and 6 from J, leaving 9 bases between them.

The chain combines TRBV3-1 with TRBJ1-5; TRBD1 is a possible D gene (5 bases). CDR3 length: 13 residues. In germline, CDR1 is LGHDT, CDR2 YNNKEL (reference sequence). V lost 5 bases to trimming and J lost 2 bases, with 7 bases between them. CDR3 nucleotides: TGTGCCAGCAGCGGGACGGGCAATCAGCCCCAGCATTTT. Translating gives CASSGTGNQPQHF.

The V gene is TRBV28, the J gene TRBJ2-7, with 7 bases matching TRBD1. Germline CDR1 reads MDHEN; CDR2 reads SYDVKM. Unmatched junction bases numbered 9, after V lost 7 bases and J lost 0 bases. There are 15 residues in the CDR3. CDR3 protein: CASTLTGTDSYEQYF. In DNA form, the CDR3 reads TGTGCCAGCACCCTAACCGGGACAGACTCCTACGAGCAGTACTTC.

This clone is medium-sized. This chain uses TRBV19 with TRBJ2-7; 8 bases line up with TRBD1. Germline V gene lookup returns CDR1 LNHDA and CDR2 SQIVND (reference sequence). This CDR3 is 14 amino acids long. The V gene end was trimmed by 5 bases and the J gene end by 5 bases; junction bases not matched to a gene: 8. This chain's CDR3 is CASSPTGQGHEQYF. The CDR3 DNA reads as TGTGCCAGTAGTCCAACCGGACAGGGCCACGAGCAGTACTTC.